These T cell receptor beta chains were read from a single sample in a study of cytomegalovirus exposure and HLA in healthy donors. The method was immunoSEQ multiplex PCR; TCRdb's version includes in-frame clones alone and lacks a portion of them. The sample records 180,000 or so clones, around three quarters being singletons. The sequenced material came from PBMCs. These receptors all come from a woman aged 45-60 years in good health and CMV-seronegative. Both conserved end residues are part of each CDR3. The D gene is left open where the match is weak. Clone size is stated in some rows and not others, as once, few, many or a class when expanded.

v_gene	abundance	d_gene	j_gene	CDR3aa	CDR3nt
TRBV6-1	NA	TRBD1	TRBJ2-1	CASSGRDRGFNEQFF	TGTGCCAGCAGTGGCCGGGACAGAGGATTCAATGAGCAGTTCTTC
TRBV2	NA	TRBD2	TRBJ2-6	CASSEGLAGGSGANVLTF	TGTGCCAGCAGTGAAGGGCTAGCGGGAGGATCAGGGGCCAACGTCCTGACTTTC
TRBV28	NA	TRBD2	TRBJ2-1	CASTSRGGNNEQFF	TGTGCCAGCACCTCCCGGGGAGGGAACAATGAGCAGTTCTTC
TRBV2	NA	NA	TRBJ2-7	CASRRFSYEQYF	TGTGCCAGCAGGAGGTTTTCCTACGAGCAGTACTTC
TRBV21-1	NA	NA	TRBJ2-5	CASSKPPLDQETQYF	TGTGCCAGCAGCAAACCTCCCTTAGACCAAGAGACCCAGTACTTC
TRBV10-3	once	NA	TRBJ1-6	CAIRDSHNSPLHF	TGTGCCATCAGGGACAGCCATAATTCACCCCTCCACTTT
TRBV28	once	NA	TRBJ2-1	CASSWFENDNEQFF	TGTGCCAGCAGTTGGTTCGAGAATGATAATGAGCAGTTCTTC
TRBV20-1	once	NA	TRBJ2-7	CSGIGGNEQYF	TGCAGTGGTATAGGAGGCAACGAGCAGTACTTC
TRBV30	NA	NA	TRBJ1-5	CAWSVGGIDQPQHF	TGTGCCTGGAGTGTAGGGGGAATAGATCAGCCCCAGCATTTT
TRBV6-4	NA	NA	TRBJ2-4	CASSDSAGSGNIQYF	TGTGCCAGCAGTGACTCGGCGGGAAGTGGTAACATTCAGTACTTC
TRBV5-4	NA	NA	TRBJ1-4	CASSLGGVLFF	TGTGCCAGCAGCTTGGGGGGGGTGCTGTTTTTT
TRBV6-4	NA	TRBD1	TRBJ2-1	CASSDSGQGQNEQFF	TGTGCCAGCAGTGACTCGGGACAGGGGCAAAATGAGCAGTTCTTC
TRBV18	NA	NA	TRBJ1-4	CASSQGWEKLFF	TGTGCCAGCTCGCAGGGTTGGGAAAAACTGTTTTTT
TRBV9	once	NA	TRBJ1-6	CASGPTANSPLHF	TGTGCCAGCGGGCCGACAGCGAATTCACCCCTCCACTTT
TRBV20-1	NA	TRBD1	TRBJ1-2	CSAWDRALTF	TGCAGTGCATGGGACAGGGCGCTGACCTTC
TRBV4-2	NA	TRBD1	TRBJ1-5	CASRDRHRDSNQPQHF	TGTGCCAGCAGGGACAGGCACCGGGACAGTAATCAGCCCCAGCATTTT
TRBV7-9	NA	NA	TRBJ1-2	CASSFPGNYGYTF	TGTGCCAGCAGCTTCCCCGGGAACTATGGCTACACCTTC
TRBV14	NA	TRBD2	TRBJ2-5	CASSPRTSGTQYF	TGTGCCAGCAGCCCGCGGACTAGTGGGACCCAGTACTTC
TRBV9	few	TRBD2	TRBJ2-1	CASSLATSGGRGEQFF	TGTGCCAGCAGCCTAGCGACTAGCGGGGGCAGGGGTGAGCAGTTCTTC
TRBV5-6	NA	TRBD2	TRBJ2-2	CASSGSMFASGGTGELFF	TGTGCCAGCAGCGGGAGTATGTTCGCTAGCGGGGGCACCGGGGAGCTGTTTTTT
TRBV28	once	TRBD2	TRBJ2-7	CASSPGLAAYEQYF	TGTGCCAGCAGCCCGGGACTAGCAGCCTACGAGCAGTACTTC
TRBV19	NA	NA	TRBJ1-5	CASSSLQGTDQPQHF	TGTGCCAGTAGTTCACTACAGGGAACGGATCAGCCCCAGCATTTT
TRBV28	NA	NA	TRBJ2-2	CASSSTGTPNTGELFF	TGTGCCAGCAGCTCGACCGGGACACCGAACACCGGGGAGCTGTTTTTT
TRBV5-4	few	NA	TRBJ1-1	CASSLDGGTEAFF	TGTGCCAGCAGCTTGGACGGGGGTACTGAAGCTTTCTTT
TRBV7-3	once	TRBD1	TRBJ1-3	CASSITRDRGYTIYF	TGTGCCAGCAGCATAACCCGGGACAGGGGCTACACCATATATTTT
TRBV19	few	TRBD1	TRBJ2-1	CASGPRPGGSYNEQFF	TGTGCCAGCGGACCGCGACCAGGGGGCTCCTACAATGAGCAGTTCTTC
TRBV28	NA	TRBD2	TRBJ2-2	CASNSGLASTGELFF	TGTGCCAGCAACTCAGGACTAGCGAGCACCGGGGAGCTGTTTTTT
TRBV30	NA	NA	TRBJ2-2	CAWRTGTNTGELFF	TGTGCCTGGAGGACAGGAACGAACACCGGGGAGCTGTTTTTT
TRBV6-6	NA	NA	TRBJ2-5	CASSYPTGLQETQYF	TGTGCCAGCAGTTACCCCACAGGCCTCCAAGAGACCCAGTACTTC
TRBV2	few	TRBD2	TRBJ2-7	CASRGTLAGNEQYF	TGTGCCAGCAGGGGTACACTAGCGGGCAACGAGCAGTACTTC
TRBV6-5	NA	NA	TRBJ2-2	CASRQGNTGELFF	TGTGCCAGCAGACAGGGGAACACCGGGGAGCTGTTTTTT
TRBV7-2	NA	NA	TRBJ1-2	CASSTVEGRGSHGYTF	TGTGCCAGCAGTACCGTCGAGGGCAGGGGAAGTCATGGCTACACCTTC
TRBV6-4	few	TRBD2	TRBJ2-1	CASSVEAGGNNEQFF	TGTGCCAGCAGTGTAGAAGCGGGGGGCAACAATGAGCAGTTCTTC
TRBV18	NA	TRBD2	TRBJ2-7	CASSPGTSVDYEQYF	TGTGCCAGCTCACCCGGGACTAGCGTAGACTACGAGCAGTACTTC
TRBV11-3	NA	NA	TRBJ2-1	CASSPRAGTYNEQFF	TGTGCCAGCAGCCCACGGGCGGGCACCTACAATGAGCAGTTCTTC
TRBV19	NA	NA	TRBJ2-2	CASSISGIGTGELFF	TGTGCCAGTAGTATTTCGGGGATTGGCACCGGGGAGCTGTTTTTT
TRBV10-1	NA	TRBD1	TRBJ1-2	CASSETGGYGYTF	TGCGCCAGCAGTGAGACAGGGGGCTATGGCTACACCTTC
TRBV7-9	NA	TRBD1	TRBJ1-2	CASSLYKGANGYTF	TGTGCCAGCAGCTTATATAAGGGGGCAAATGGCTACACCTTC
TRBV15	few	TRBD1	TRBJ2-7	CATRTGLGEQYF	TGTGCCACCAGGACAGGGCTGGGAGAGCAGTACTTC
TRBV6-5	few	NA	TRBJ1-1	CASSYSIQAKTEAFF	TGTGCCAGCAGTTACTCGATTCAGGCGAAGACTGAAGCTTTCTTT
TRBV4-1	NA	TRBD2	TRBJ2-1	CASSQALSGRALNEQFF	TGCGCCAGCAGCCAAGCACTTAGCGGGAGGGCCCTCAATGAGCAGTTCTTC
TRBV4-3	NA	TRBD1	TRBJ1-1	CASSPSLTGVNTEAFF	TGCGCCAGCAGCCCATCCTTGACAGGGGTAAACACTGAAGCTTTCTTT
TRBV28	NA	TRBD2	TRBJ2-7	CASSPPGGLYEQYF	TGTGCCAGCAGCCCCCCGGGGGGACTCTACGAGCAGTACTTC
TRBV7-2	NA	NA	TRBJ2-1	CASRKEGEQFF	TGTGCCAGCAGAAAGGAGGGTGAGCAGTTCTTC
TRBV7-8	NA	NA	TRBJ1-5	CASSLAIQGNQPQHF	TGTGCCAGCAGCTTAGCTATCCAGGGGAATCAGCCCCAGCATTTT
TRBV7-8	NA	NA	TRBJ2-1	CASSPGLTKIYNEQFF	TGTGCCAGCAGCCCAGGGTTGACGAAAATATACAATGAGCAGTTCTTC
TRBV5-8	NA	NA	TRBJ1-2	CASSRVLKTGYTF	TGTGCCAGCAGCCGGGTCCTTAAGACTGGCTACACCTTC
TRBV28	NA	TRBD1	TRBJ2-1	CASAVGTGKNEQFF	TGTGCCAGCGCCGTAGGGACAGGGAAAAATGAGCAGTTCTTC
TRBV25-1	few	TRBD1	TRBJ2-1	CASTSGTGYGNEQFF	TGTGCCAGCACCTCCGGGACAGGGTATGGCAATGAGCAGTTCTTC
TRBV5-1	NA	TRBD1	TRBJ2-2	CASSFTGTGNTGELFF	TGCGCCAGCAGCTTCACCGGGACAGGGAACACCGGGGAGCTGTTTTTT
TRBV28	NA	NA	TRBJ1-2	CASGGALGDNYGYTF	TGTGCCAGCGGGGGGGCACTGGGCGATAACTATGGCTACACCTTC
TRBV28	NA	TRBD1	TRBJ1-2	CASSSDGQGSNYGYTF	TGTGCCAGCAGTTCAGACGGACAGGGATCTAACTATGGCTACACCTTC
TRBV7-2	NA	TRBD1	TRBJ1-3	CASRDPGQGMRNTIYF	TGTGCCAGCAGAGACCCGGGACAGGGTATGAGAAACACCATATATTTT
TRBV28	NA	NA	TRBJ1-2	CASSGQRGYTF	TGTGCCAGCAGTGGACAGAGAGGCTACACCTTC
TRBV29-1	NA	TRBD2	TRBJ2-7	CSVVGGTSGSYEQYF	TGCAGCGTTGTGGGGGGGACTAGCGGCTCCTACGAGCAGTACTTC
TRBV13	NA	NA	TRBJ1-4	CASSYRVDKLFF	TGTGCCAGCAGTTACAGGGTGGACAAACTGTTTTTT
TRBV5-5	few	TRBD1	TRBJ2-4	CASSLLQGAITNIQYF	TGTGCCAGCAGCTTGTTACAGGGGGCGATTACAAACATTCAGTACTTC
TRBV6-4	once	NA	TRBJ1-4	CASSGDYGEKLFF	TGTGCCAGCAGTGGCGATTACGGGGAAAAACTGTTTTTT
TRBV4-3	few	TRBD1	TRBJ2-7	CASSHRSTGGSEQYF	TGCGCCAGCAGCCACCGTTCGACAGGGGGCAGCGAGCAGTACTTC
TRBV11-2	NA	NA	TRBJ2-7	CASSFWDTRYEQYF	TGTGCCAGCAGCTTTTGGGACACACGCTACGAGCAGTACTTC